A selection of T cell receptor beta chains follows, all from one sample in a study of blood T cell repertoires in COVID-19. Assay used: immunoSEQ multiplex PCR; TCRdb lists only in-frame clones, some missing. There are 150,000 to 200,000 clones in the sample; around 76% occur only once, and approximately 9.1% lies in the top ten. Sequencing input: peripheral blood. These receptors were obtained from a woman between 70 and 85 years old with acute or convalescent COVID-19. The CDR3 runs from the conserved cysteine through the conserved F or W. The D gene is left open where the match is weak. Expanded clones get a size class; other rows say once, few or many, or leave the size out.

J gene	clone size	D gene	V gene	CDR3 DNA	CDR3 protein
TRBJ1-1	NA	NA	TRBV5-1	TGCGCCAGCGCGGGCACGGCGGACACTGAAGCTTTCTTT	CASAGTADTEAFF
TRBJ2-7	once	TRBD1	TRBV3-1/TRBV3-2	TGTGCCAGCAGCCAAGGCCGACAGGGGCAGCAGTACTTC	CASSQGRQGQQYF
TRBJ1-1	once	NA	TRBV6-6	TGTGCCACCACCCAGGGTTTAGGAGAAGCTTTCTTT	CATTQGLGEAFF
TRBJ1-6	NA	NA	TRBV19	TGTGCCAGTAGTAAAGTCAGCTCCTATAATTCACCCCTCCACTTT	CASSKVSSYNSPLHF
TRBJ2-7	few	NA	TRBV28	TGTGCCAGCAGTTCCCGCCGGGCTAGCGCGATTCTCAGCTACGAGCAGTACTTC	CASSSRRASAILSYEQYF
TRBJ2-3	NA	NA	TRBV19	TGTGCCAGTAGTATGTCAGGGGCCACAGATACGCAGTATTTT	CASSMSGATDTQYF
TRBJ1-1	NA	TRBD1	TRBV6-1	TGTGCCAGCAGTGACCCTGACAGGGGGACTGAAGCTTTCTTT	CASSDPDRGTEAFF
TRBJ2-2	NA	TRBD2	TRBV7-9	TGTGCCAGCAGCACTCTTATCGGTAGCGGGAGGTCAGGGGAGCTGTTTTTT	CASSTLIGSGRSGELFF
TRBJ2-1	NA	TRBD2	TRBV5-1	TGCGCCAGCAGCCCCCAAGCGGGATCCAATGAGCAGTTCTTC	CASSPQAGSNEQFF
TRBJ2-2	NA	NA	TRBV7-2	TGTGCCAGCTCCAGGCCCGCCGGGGAGCTGTTTTTT	CASSRPAGELFF
TRBJ1-5	few	TRBD1	TRBV4-3	TGCGCCAGCAGCCAAGAAACGGGGACAGGGGGTCAGCCCCAGCATTTT	CASSQETGTGGQPQHF
TRBJ1-4	NA	NA	TRBV18	TGTGCCAGCTCACCCTGGGAGGCAACTAATGAAAAACTGTTTTTT	CASSPWEATNEKLFF
TRBJ2-7	NA	TRBD1	TRBV30	TGTGCCTGGTGGGGTCCTGGGACAGGGGGCCGCTACGAGCAGTACTTC	CAWWGPGTGGRYEQYF
TRBJ2-5	few	TRBD1	TRBV24-1	TGTGCCACCAGTGACTTACAGGGGGCTGGGGAGACCCAGTACTTC	CATSDLQGAGETQYF
TRBJ1-6	NA	NA	TRBV19	TGTGCCAGTAGCCTAAGGGGGGGGAATTCACCCCTCCACTTT	CASSLRGGNSPLHF
TRBJ2-3	NA	TRBD2	TRBV4-3	TGCGCCAGCAGCCAAGCCCTGACTAGCGGGGACACAGATACGCAGTATTTT	CASSQALTSGDTDTQYF
TRBJ2-7	NA	NA	TRBV6-2/TRBV6-3	TGTGCCAGCAGTTACCCCAACAGGGCCCACGAGCAGTACTTC	CASSYPNRAHEQYF